The present TCR beta chain was sequenced within a study of CD8+ T cells in alopecia areata. Germline CDR1 reads SGHTA; CDR2 reads FQGNSA. Trimming removed 1 base at V and 6 bases at J, with 12 bases between. CDR3 length equals 14 residues. RNA was extracted and reverse transcribed into cDNA as the sequencing template. This table comes from immunoSEQ multiplex PCR, and its TCRdb copy is limited to in-frame clones, with some not included. The data contain about 110,000 clones, roughly 84% of them singletons. Treatment described: oral pan-JAK inhibitor, 5-10 mg twice daily. Individuals with alopecia areata gave both lesional scalp punch biopsies and peripheral blood for collection. This clone was seen a single time.

This TCR derives from a human donor with alopecia areata. This rearrangement joins TRBV7-2 to TRBJ1-2; tentative D call: TRBD1 (5 bases). The material sequenced was CD8+ T cells sorted from blood, taken at week 24, from a patient treated with tofacitinib. The CDR3: CASSLGSGFDGYTF. CDR3 DNA: TGTGCCAGCAGCTTAGGATCAGGGTTTGATGGCTACACCTTC.